The clone carrying this T cell receptor beta chain showed up just once. The antigen remains undetermined. Trimming shortened V by 5 bases and J by 13 bases, and 17 bases separated the two germline ends. The CDR3 length is 13 residues. Germline V lookup: CDR1 LNHDA, CDR2 SQIVND (reference sequence). This record comes from a study of persistence of HIV-infected CD4 T cells. Overall study context: Median time on suppressive ART was over seven years. Anti-CD3/anti-CD28 beads activated more cells than antigen stimulation did.

Study results and caveats: The rare CMV-responding cells with HIV-1 proviruses were not separately TCR-sequenced.

The libraries were made with immunoSEQ version 4 in survey mode. Sequencing used immunoSEQ multiplex PCR; TCRdb keeps in-frame clones, though not all of them. The table records tens of thousands of clones, less than 90% of them present only once. Nonspecific anti-CD3/anti-CD28 bead stimulation represents the broad CD4+ T cell repertoire. Sorting of responding CD4+ T cells relied on upregulated CD40 ligand together with CD69. CD4+ T cell counts exceeded 400 cells/uL; CMV serology was positive. The TCR comes from an adult woman with HIV who was CMV-seropositive. The material sequenced was CD4+ T cells sorted from PBMCs after 18-hour stimulation, taken from a patient who received antiretroviral therapy. This chain links TRBV19 with TRBJ2-2; D could derive from TRBD1 or TRBD2 (6 bases each). In nucleotides, the CDR3 is TGTGCCAGTAGTTCACGCCGTGGGGGGCGGCTGTTTTTT. Encoded protein: CASSSRRGGRLFF.